This T cell receptor (beta chain) was recorded in a study of T cell repertoires in cytomegalovirus infection. TCRdb re-analysed the reads in MiXCR, keeping a single row per CDR3 protein. Among more than 400,000 distinct CDR3 sequences listed, about 26% were seen once. V lost 2 bases to trimming and J lost 5 bases, with 15 bases between them. Germline CDR1 and CDR2: SNHLY and FYNNEI. The CDR3 has 15 amino acids. The clonotype comes from a human donor in good health (CMV status not recorded). Some clones in this sample may be carry-over from other donors' samples. The chain combines TRBV2 with TRBJ2-5, with D tentatively TRBD1 or TRBD2 (5 bases each). Sequenced input: PBMCs. DNA for the CDR3: TGTGCCAGCAGTGAACAGGGCCGACGAGGGGAGACCCAGTACTTC. Translated, it gives CASSEQGRRGETQYF.